This T cell receptor (beta chain) is from a study of vaccination and CD4 T cells after COVID-19. This clonotype has only a few counts. Its antigen is unknown. Sequencing of cultured CD4+ T cell DNA used the Oncomine TCR Beta short-read assay. TCRdb used MiXCR to reprocess the PCR reads, holding one entry per CDR3 protein. The sample consists of 20,000 to 25,000 distinct CDR3 sequences, around two fifths of them appearing once. The sample's time point: late sampling 161 to 241 days after vaccination in a few convalescent patients. The treatment here: roughly nine-day PBMC culture with coronavirus spike peptide pools or control peptides (ViraFEST assay). This CDR3 has 15 residues. The V gene's germline CDR1 is DFQATT and CDR2 SNEGSKA (reference sequence). V shed 6 bases, J shed 4 bases, and the junction held 14 bases outside the gene matches.

The TCR comes from a human donor who had recovered from COVID-19. The material was CD4+ T cells from blood, cultured in vitro, obtained about 7 months after SARS-CoV-2 vaccination. This chain uses TRBV20-1 with TRBJ2-7, with 8 nucleotides matching TRBD2. Here the CDR3 DNA reads TGCAGTGCCACGGGAGGGCAGCGGGAGATTTACGAGCAGTACTTC. It codes for CSATGGQREIYEQYF.